This TCR beta chain came from a study of shared clonotypes between healthy human individuals. Profiled with immunoSEQ multiplex PCR; TCRdb holds only in-frame clones, not every one. The table lists more than 2 million clones, 95% of them singletons. A word on this clone: No antigen is known for it.

Overall study findings and caveats: Roughly 5% of naive CD4 clonotypes were shared across a few donors.

The V gene's germline CDR1 is MNHEY and CDR2 SVGAGI. The CDR3 has 12 amino acids. Trimming removed 2 bases at V and 10 bases at J, with 11 bases between. The rearrangement links TRBV6-5 to TRBJ1-2; D gene uncertain. Sequenced input: naive CD4+ T cells sorted from blood. The subset: CD45RA+ positively selected. The TCR comes from a man aged 18 to 29 in good health. The CDR3: CASSYPAGYYTF. DNA for the CDR3: TGTGCCAGCAGTTACCCGGCGGGTTACTACACCTTC.